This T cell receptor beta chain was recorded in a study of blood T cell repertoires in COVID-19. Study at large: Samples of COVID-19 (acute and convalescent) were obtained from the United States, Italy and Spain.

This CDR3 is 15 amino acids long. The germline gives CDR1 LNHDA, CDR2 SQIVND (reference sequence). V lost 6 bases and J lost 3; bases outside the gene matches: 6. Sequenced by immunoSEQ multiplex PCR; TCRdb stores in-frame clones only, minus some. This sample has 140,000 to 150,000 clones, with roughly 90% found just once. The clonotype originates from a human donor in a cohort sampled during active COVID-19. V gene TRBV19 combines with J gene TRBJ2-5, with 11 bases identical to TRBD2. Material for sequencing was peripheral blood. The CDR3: CASRGRLAGKETQYF. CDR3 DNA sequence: TGTGCCAGTAGGGGCCGACTAGCGGGGAAAGAGACCCAGTACTTC.